The present entry profiles one TCR beta chain with its context. Germline V CDR1 and CDR2: LGHNT, FRNRAP. Trimming pared 6 bases from V and 7 bases from J, leaving 7 bases between. The CDR3 has 12 amino acids. Source study methods: Amplification with reference gene primers provided the estimates of nucleated cell counts. The assay was immunoSEQ multiplex PCR, and TCRdb's table has in-frame clones only and misses some. For V, J and clone size, that table is used; D and trimming come from the DNA. The sample comprises 200,000 to 250,000 clones, around 80% of which are singletons, and approximately 12% rests with the top ten. This entry belongs to a study of blood T cell repertoires in COVID-19. Study summary: From the United States, Italy and Spain came samples of acute and convalescent COVID-19. PBMCs, B-cell-depleted T cells, or T cells were the source of the cDNA or gDNA that made up the material.

Specimen: peripheral blood. The TCR was taken from a woman in her thirties or forties with acute or convalescent COVID-19. This chain links TRBV12-5 with TRBJ1-6; D gene ambiguous. This CDR3 is CASGYPNSPLHF. CDR3 bases: TGTGCTAGTGGCTACCCCAATTCACCCCTCCACTTT.